Sequencing of this TCR beta chain was carried out in a study of radiation and T cells in renal cell carcinoma (dated by TCRdb to 2020 to 2022). Looking at the study overall: The samples were obtained from a clinical trial, where primary renal cell carcinomas were treated with 15 Gy stereotactic body radiation therapy and then removed by nephrectomy 4 weeks afterward. TCR beta sequencing covered some 55 samples in total, comprising about 26 tumors and 27 peripheral blood samples. In the approximately 53 samples combined, fewer than 5 million unique CDR3 nucleotide sequences were found, encoding some 2,500,000 unique CDR3 amino acid sequences.

Counted from cysteine to phenylalanine, this CDR3 has 15 amino acids. CDR3 DNA is the only sequence kept; it has 45 bases, read in frame from the first base. In the germline V gene, CDR1 corresponds to SGHRS and CDR2 to YFSETQ. V has 4 bases trimmed and J has 10 bases trimmed; junction bases matching no gene number 8. Findings and caveats that apply to the study as a whole: No pretreatment tumor biopsies were available, so the baseline intratumoral presence of clonotypes could not be determined. Effects of radiation dose or scheduling on the TCR repertoire could not be addressed with the single-armed trial design. In blood, the top tumor clonotypes increased between baseline and 2 weeks post-radiation and then shrank by 4 weeks, which suggests that tumor-resident clones expanded only transiently. Dynamics of the blood repertoire were not tracked past 4 weeks after treatment.

Worth noting for this clone: It lacks a known antigen. No much larger clonotype is one base removed from it; base qualities were not supplied.

The immunoSEQ kit was used, according to the manufacturer's recommendations, to generate TCR beta libraries from genomic DNA. Library preparation used a first multiplex PCR with proprietary primers, then a second PCR adding unique barcodes, with bead cleanups after each round. A kit-provided positive control reaction and a negative control reaction were included in every sample batch. The final libraries were assessed on an Agilent 4200 TapeStation D1000 ScreenTape, pooled by volume, and quantified by qPCR. Sequencing ran on an Illumina NextSeq500 with a MidOutput 150-cycle cartridge, using 156 Read1 and 15 Index1 cycles with kit custom primers. The pooled library was loaded at approximately 0.99 pM, and approximately 19% PhiX control was spiked in. The study's own analysis went as follows. The vendor-processed data were analyzed in R, and a clonotype was defined as all T cells that share the same CDR3 nucleotide sequence. In the clone abundance analyses, frequencies in each sample were normalized to that sample's 10,000 most abundant clones. Public T cell clones, which averaged fewer than five per sample, were removed prior to analysis. Tumor-enriched clonotypes and baseline blood-enriched clonotypes were defined as those with an abundance difference of at least 32-fold between compartments. A beta-binomial differential abundance model was applied to find clonotypes that expanded or contracted between blood time points. Tumor-blood repertoire similarity was measured with the Baroni-Urbani and Buser coefficient, and group comparisons used two-tailed Wilcoxon tests in R. TCRdb limited this immuneACCESS table to in-frame rearrangements with V and J called. A share of clones is missing; checked studies link under half to unresolved V genes, and the rest is unexplained. V and J calls and clone size follow that table, whereas D and trimming were derived from the DNA. This sample is represented by some 150,000 clones; roughly 85% of them were singletons. The ten largest clones take up 20% to 25% of the sample.

In the paper's terms, the time point label means: baseline pretreatment blood. What this sample's treatment or condition label stands for: 15 Gy SBRT to primary tumor, nephrectomy 4 weeks later. To follow tumor-enriched clonotypes, peripheral blood was collected serially from radiation-treated patients at baseline and again at 2 weeks and 4 weeks after SBRT. Every patient's renal cell carcinoma showed clear cell pathology. Genomic DNA for TCR sequencing was prepared using the QIAamp DNA Blood Mini Kit (Qiagen). The analyses included just those samples that passed every quality control check. The material sequenced was blood, taken from a patient whose treatment included radiotherapy and nephrectomy. The sequence was obtained from a woman aged 50 to 65 with renal cell carcinoma. The sequence links TRBV5-1 to TRBJ1-6; TRBD1 lines up with 10 middle nucleotides. This receptor carries the CDR3 CASSGSDRGDSPLHF. The sequence in DNA is TGCGCCAGCAGCGGTTCGGACAGGGGGGACTCACCCCTCCACTTT.